This TCR beta chain was recovered during a study of blood T cell repertoires in COVID-19. About the research overall: Sites in the United States, Italy and Spain provided acute and convalescent COVID-19 samples.

Clones were sequenced by immunoSEQ multiplex PCR, and TCRdb holds only the in-frame ones, with some missing. This sample has roughly 400,000 clones, with roughly nine tenths found just once. Cohort assignment relied on participant-reported clinical history. Recovered participants had two consecutive negative NP/OP PCR tests, healthcare professional clearance, or symptom resolution. The CDR3 totals 14 residues. V was clipped by 3 bases and J by 5 bases, with 13 bases between them. Germline CDR1 LNHDA, CDR2 SQIVND (reference sequence). The receptor was isolated from a man aged 25 to 40 who had recovered from COVID-19. The rearrangement links TRBV19 to TRBJ2-5; tentatively, D is TRBD1 (5 bases). The sample comprised PBMCs or T cells enriched from blood (not recorded which). The CDR3 bases are TGTGCCAGTAGTATCGGCAGACAGTGGGAGACCCAGTACTTC. Its translation: CASSIGRQWETQYF.